Each of the 20 T cell receptor beta chains below was sequenced from the same sample in a study of control samples from healthy donors and cancer patients. Sequencing used immunoSEQ multiplex PCR; TCRdb keeps in-frame clones, though not all of them. The table lists some 120,000 clones, 85% to 95% of them singletons. The sequencing sample was made of blood. These receptors were collected from a man aged 18-30 years in good health.

The V gene is TRBV16, the J gene TRBJ1-1, with 10 bases lining up with TRBD1. Per the germline V gene, CDR1 is KGHSY and CDR2 is FQNENV. This CDR3 spans 15 amino acids. The ends lost 3 bases at V and 11 bases at J; junction bases unmatched: 12. Here the CDR3 reads CASSHYRDRGEWAFF. The CDR3 coding sequence is TGTGCCAGCAGCCATTACCGGGACAGGGGAGAATGGGCTTTCTTT.

Notes on this clone: The sample carries other DNA sequences with the same CDR3. This chain joins TRBV7-9 and TRBJ2-1; D not resolved. Trimming took 1 base from V and 7 from J, leaving 5 bases between them. The CDR3 covers 12 residues. The V gene's germline CDR1 is SEHNR and CDR2 FQNEAQ (reference sequence). The CDR3 reads CASSLGANEQFF. The DNA of the CDR3 is TGTGCCAGCAGCTTAGGGGCGAATGAGCAGTTCTTC.

This chain connects TRBV27 to TRBJ2-7; possibly TRBD2 for D (6 bases). The CDR3 runs 15 residues. V lost 4 bases and J lost 2, with 15 bases in between. Germline CDR1 and CDR2: MNHEY and SMNVEV (reference sequence). This CDR3 is CASSSPSSGAYEQYF. The CDR3 region has the DNA TGTGCCAGCAGTTCCCCCAGTAGCGGTGCCTACGAGCAGTACTTC.

This clone was counted once. This chain links TRBV19 with TRBJ1-4; 11 nucleotides agree with TRBD1. The CDR3 runs to 15 residues. Germline V gene data show CDR1 as LNHDA and CDR2 as SQIVND (reference sequence). The V and J ends lost 7 bases and 6 bases, in that order; junction bases with no gene match: 7. The DNA of the CDR3 is TGTGCCAGTACCGGGACAGGGGGTTATGATGAAAAACTGTTTTTT. Its protein is CASTGTGGYDEKLFF.

The chain is built from TRBV6-5 and TRBJ2-7; possibly TRBD2 for D (6 bases). The V gene's germline CDR1 is MNHEY and CDR2 SVGAGI. This CDR3 contains 13 residues. V lost 4 bases and J lost 2, with 9 bases in between. This CDR3 is CASSWGEAYEQYF. The CDR3 DNA follows: TGTGCCAGCAGTTGGGGGGAGGCCTACGAGCAGTACTTC.

J is TRBJ2-7 and V is TRBV6-6; D not resolved. V was clipped by 8 bases and J by 3 bases, with 11 bases between them. CDR3 length equals 12 residues. The germline V gene encodes CDR1 MNHNY and CDR2 SVGAGI (reference sequence). CDR3: CASPAAFYEQYF. For the CDR3, the DNA is TGTGCCAGCCCTGCGGCTTTCTACGAGCAGTACTTC.

The rearrangement joins TRBV9 to TRBJ1-1; D is uncertain. The V gene's germline CDR1 is SGDLS and CDR2 YYNGEE. The CDR3 length is 15 residues. The V and J ends lost 3 bases and 1 base respectively, with 13 bases between them. The CDR3 DNA is TGTGCCAGCAGCGCCTCAGGTGGGCGGAACACTGAAGCTTTCTTT. It specifies CASSASGGRNTEAFF.

The J gene is TRBJ2-1, the V gene TRBV7-9; 9 nucleotides line up with TRBD2. Germline V gene data show CDR1 as SEHNR and CDR2 as FQNEAQ (reference sequence). The CDR3 totals 16 residues. The trim removed 6 bases at V and 0 bases at J, leaving 6 bases unmatched. In DNA, the CDR3 is TGTGCCAGCAGTTTTGGACTAGCGAGCTCCTACAATGAGCAGTTCTTC. This gives the protein CASSFGLASSYNEQFF.

This clone was counted once. The chain is built from TRBV2 and TRBJ1-2, with a tentative D call TRBD1 (5 bases). Trimming pared 10 bases from V and 5 bases from J, leaving 20 bases between. The CDR3 loop spans 14 amino acids. Germline V gene data show CDR1 as SNHLY and CDR2 as FYNNEI. The CDR3 reads CATPLGGNWYGYTF. The CDR3 DNA reads as TGTGCCACCCCCTTGGGGGGGAATTGGTATGGCTACACCTTC. The entire variable domain, with the rest obtained from reference TRBV2 and TRBJ1-2, is as follows: EPEVTQTPSHQVTQMGQEVILRCVPISNHLYFYWYRQILGQKVEFLVSFYNNEISEKSEIFDDQFSVERPDGSNFTLKIRSTKLEDSAMYFCATPLGGNWYGYTFGSGTRLTVV.

This chain joins TRBV6-5 and TRBJ1-1, with D perhaps matching TRBD1 (6 bases). There are 15 residues in the CDR3. Between the trimmed V and J ends, which lost 5 bases and 6 bases, there was a span of 19 bases. In germline, CDR1 is MNHEY, CDR2 SVGAGI. The CDR3, as DNA: TGTGCCAGCAGTACCCGGAGGACAGTGAGTGCTGAAGCTTTCTTT. It encodes CASSTRRTVSAEAFF.

The chain links TRBV4-2 to TRBJ1-5; D is ambiguous. Between the trimmed V and J ends, which lost 4 bases and 0 bases, there was a span of 10 bases. The CDR3 is 15 amino acids. CDR1 and CDR2 (germline): LGHNA, YNFKEQ. CDR3 nucleotides: TGTGCCAGCAGCCTCCAGGATTATAGCAATCAGCCCCAGCATTTT. Translating it yields CASSLQDYSNQPQHF.

J is TRBJ1-4 and V is TRBV7-9; TRBD1 agrees at 7 bases. Germline trimming cut 5 bases from V and 3 bases from J; bases unmatched to any gene: 6. This CDR3 has 15 residues. Germline values: CDR1 SEHNR, CDR2 FQNEAQ (reference sequence). CDR3 amino acids: CASSAYRGANEKLFF. CDR3 DNA: TGTGCCAGCAGCGCCTACAGGGGAGCTAATGAAAAACTGTTTTTT.

V gene TRBV5-6 combines with J gene TRBJ1-5; D may be TRBD1 (6 bases). Germline CDR1 SGHDT, CDR2 YYEEEE. Trimming pared 2 bases from V and 3 bases from J, leaving 9 bases between. The CDR3 consists of 14 residues. The CDR3 loop reads CASSFGQTNQPQHF. The CDR3 DNA is TGTGCCAGCAGCTTCGGACAGACCAATCAGCCCCAGCATTTT.

This chain connects TRBV3-1 (or the pseudogene TRBV3-2) to TRBJ2-7; 9 bases are shared with TRBD2. The germline V gene encodes CDR1 LGHDT and CDR2 YNNKEL (reference sequence). The CDR3 totals 21 residues. V trimming: 2 bases; J trimming: 3 bases; junction bases outside the gene matches: 23. CDR3 in amino acids: CASSQPERSGGPRIGCYEQYF. As DNA, the CDR3 is TGTGCCAGCAGCCAACCCGAGAGGAGCGGGGGGCCAAGAATCGGATGCTACGAGCAGTACTTC.

The rearrangement links TRBV9 to TRBJ1-2, with D possibly matching TRBD1 (5 bases). The CDR3 runs to 15 residues. CDR1 is SGDLS and CDR2 is YYNGEE in the germline V gene. V gave up 0 bases and J gave up 6 bases, with 15 bases separating them. CDR3 sequence (DNA): TGTGCCAGCAGCGTAGACCCAGGGCGGGAGGATGGCTACACCTTC. The encoded protein is CASSVDPGREDGYTF.

The chain uses TRBV6-5 and TRBJ1-1, with a possible D match to TRBD1 (5 bases). V dropped 2 bases and J dropped 5 bases, with 6 bases sitting between them. CDR3 length: 12 amino acids. CDR1 and CDR2 from the germline V gene are MNHEY and SVGAGI. The CDR3 DNA follows: TGTGCCAGCAGTTACGGGGCGACTGAAGCTTTCTTT. It encodes CASSYGATEAFF.

The chain is built from TRBV27 and TRBJ2-7; D is undetermined. V lost 3 bases, J lost 0 bases, and 6 bases lay in between. Germline-derived CDR1 and CDR2 are MNHEY and SMNVEV (reference sequence). This CDR3 has 13 amino acids. CDR3 sequence (DNA): TGTGCCAGCAGTTTCTCGGGCTCCTACGAGCAGTACTTC. Translated: CASSFSGSYEQYF.

Regarding this clone: A junction boundary mismatches the germline segment, possibly from a read error. The chain is built from TRBV7-3 and TRBJ2-3; D is possibly TRBD1 or TRBD2 (5 bases each). Germline V lookup: CDR1 SGHTA, CDR2 FQGTGA. The CDR3 has 14 residues. CDR3: CASSWGASTDTQYF. The CDR3 nucleotides read TGTGCCAGCAGCTGGGGCGCTAGCACGGATACGCAGTATTTT.

The J gene is TRBJ2-5, the V gene TRBV29-1; 9 nucleotides match TRBD1. V gave up 3 bases and J gave up 3 bases; unmatched junction bases: 2. The CDR3 totals 13 residues. Germline V gene data show CDR1 as SQVTM and CDR2 as ANQGSEA. CDR3 residues: CSVERQGEETQYF. CDR3 nucleotide sequence: TGCAGCGTTGAGCGACAGGGGGAAGAGACCCAGTACTTC.

The chain couples TRBV6-4 to TRBJ1-6; maybe TRBD1 (6 bases). The CDR3 runs 17 residues. V lost 7 bases and J 0 bases, leaving 16 bases between the germline ends. Per the germline V gene, CDR1 is MRHNA and CDR2 is SNTAGT. CDR3 residues: CASTEGTPSSYNSPLHF. The CDR3 nucleotides are TGTGCCAGCACCGAAGGGACACCCAGCTCCTATAATTCACCCCTCCACTTT.